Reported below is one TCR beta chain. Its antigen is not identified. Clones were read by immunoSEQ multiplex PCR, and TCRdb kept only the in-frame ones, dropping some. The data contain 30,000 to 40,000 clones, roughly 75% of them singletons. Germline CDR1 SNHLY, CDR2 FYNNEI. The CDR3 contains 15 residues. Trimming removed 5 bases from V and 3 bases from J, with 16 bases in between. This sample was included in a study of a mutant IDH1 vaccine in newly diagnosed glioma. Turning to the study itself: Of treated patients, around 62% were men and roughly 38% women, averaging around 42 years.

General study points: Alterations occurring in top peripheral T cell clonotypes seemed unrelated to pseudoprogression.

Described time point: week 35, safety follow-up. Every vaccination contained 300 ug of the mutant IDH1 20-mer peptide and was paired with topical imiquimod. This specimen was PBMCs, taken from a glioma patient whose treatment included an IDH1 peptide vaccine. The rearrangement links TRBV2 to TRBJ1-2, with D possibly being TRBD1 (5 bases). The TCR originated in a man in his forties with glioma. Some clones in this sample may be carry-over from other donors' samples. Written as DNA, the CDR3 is TGTGCCAGCAGTCAAATCAGGGTTCAGGACTATGGCTACACCTTC. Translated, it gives CASSQIRVQDYGYTF.